This TCR beta chain was documented in a study of beta chain features in type 1 diabetes listed by TCRdb under 2018. Regarding the research as a whole: No differences in mean age, gender distribution, total cell number or subset yield were found between patients and healthy donors. Whereas all 30 or so donors provided naive and central memory subsets, regulatory and stem cell-like memory subsets were isolated from just 8 patients and about 8 healthy donors. A total of roughly 99,000,000 sorted cells were examined across all samples, and the number of cells per subset was strongly correlated with RNA yield. The study compared the TCRB repertoires of sorted circulating CD4+ T cell subsets in recently diagnosed type 1 diabetes patients with those in matched healthy donors. Study-wide findings and limitations: Because small numbers of individuals were included in the HLA sub-analyses, any influence of HLA type on TCRB rearrangement was left unresolved. Naive, central memory and regulatory TCRB repertoires appeared to be more similar among patients than among healthy donors. Type 1 diabetes patients showed a moderate but significant shortening of TCRB CDR3 length in all four CD4+ subsets. At VDJ recombination sites, patients with type 1 diabetes made fewer insertions and deleted more nucleotides, a pattern implying thymic rearrangement abnormalities. Because cDNA was sequenced instead of genomic DNA, highly expressing activated cells could be over-represented, though the groups showed no difference in activation or CD3 levels. PCR may preferentially amplify shorter templates, but because patient and control samples were amplified and corrected together, any resulting skew would affect both groups equally.

From each donor, a single peripheral blood sample of 100 to 150 mL on average was drawn into heparinised tubes. Using a panel that included CD45RO, CCR7, CD25, CD127, CD95 and CD27, naive, central memory, regulatory and stem cell-like memory CD4+ T cells were sorted on a BD FACSAria II. All sorted populations exceeded 98% purity. PBMCs were separated immediately by Lymphoprep density gradient centrifugation and were stained directly, without being cultured. To minimize batch effects, samples were stained and sorted in pairs, one healthy donor with one patient per experiment. Based on the germline V gene, the CDR1 and CDR2 sequences are SGHDN and FVKESK. V ends up 4 bases short and J 0 bases short, with an unmatched junction base count of 5. The CDR3 numbers 15 residues from cysteine through phenylalanine. CDR3 DNA is the only sequence kept; it has 45 bases, read in frame from the first base. The entire amount of isolated RNA was reverse transcribed using the High Capacity cDNA Reverse Transcription Kit, so the sequenced TCRB transcripts were expressed ones. Deep immunoSEQ sequencing was performed on naive, central memory and regulatory T cell samples, with an average of about 4 million total reads per sample. Sorted cells were lysed in RLT buffer, and RNA was extracted using DNase-treated RNeasy Micro or Mini kits according to cell number. Each cell subset was processed separately to prevent cross-contamination, with patient and healthy donor samples processed together. TCRB sequences were amplified from cDNA with the immunoSEQ multiplex PCR, producing 87-bp fragments spanning the CDR3 region. Sequencing of the amplicons was done on the Illumina HiSeq platform. For the original study's pipeline: PCR bias was computationally corrected using synthetic template baselines, reads within Hamming distance 2 were collapsed, and singletons that could not be merged were discarded. Reads were aligned against IMGT to assign V, D and J genes, CDR3 length and insertions or deletions at six rearrangement sites. Within each subset, clonotype counts were normalized to the number of sorted cells before true diversity and Gini coefficients were calculated with the tcR R package. Repertoire sharing was quantified using the overlap coefficient calculated on TCRB nucleotide sequences. As a proxy for the pre-selection repertoire, out-of-frame TCRB sequences from naive cells were analyzed. The table comes from immuneACCESS by way of TCRdb, which keeps in-frame sequences with V and J called. Part of the clones is missing from these tables; in studies checked, under half for an unresolved V gene and the rest for unknown reasons. The V and J calls and the clone size are those of that table, but D and trimming were determined from the DNA. The sample yields 300,000 to 400,000 clones; approximately 13% were counted once. Roughly 0.015% of the sample is in the top ten clones.

This clone was detected a few times. Its specific antigen is unknown. No base-level quality is on record; no much larger clone is a single base apart. Sequences were obtained from naive CD4+ T cells from blood. The sample's cell subset or site, from its label and the paper: true naive CD4+ T cells. The receptor chain draws on TRBV14 and TRBJ1-1; 7 central bases correspond to TRBD1. The source of this sequence is a woman younger than 35 with type 1 diabetes. The DNA is TGTGCCAGCAGCCCCCTAAGGGGGCTGAACACTGAAGCTTTCTTT. This gives the protein CASSPLRGLNTEAFF.